This T cell receptor (beta chain) was found in a study of cytomegalovirus exposure and HLA in healthy donors. This clone was observed a handful of times. Deletions cut 8 bases from V and 0 bases from J, with 20 bases between. In germline, CDR1 is SGHAT, CDR2 FQNNGV. The CDR3 sequence is 17 residues long. A multiplex PCR was run with 60 Vbeta primers and 13 Jbeta primers. Profiled with immunoSEQ multiplex PCR; TCRdb holds only in-frame clones, not every one. The repertoire consists of 85,000 to 100,000 clones, with about four fifths occurring once and the leading ten covering about 5%. This TCR derives from a woman in her thirties or forties in good health and CMV-seronegative. The rearrangement joins TRBV11-2 to TRBJ1-3; D may be TRBD1 (5 bases). The sequenced sample was PBMCs. CDR3 sequence (DNA): TGTGCCAGCGGAAGGACGGCAGGGTCTAGCTCTGGAAACACCATATATTTT. Translating it yields CASGRTAGSSSGNTIYF.